The 10 T cell receptor beta chains reported below all come from one sample, sequenced in a study of T cell repertoires in cytomegalovirus infection. These receptors' antigens are unknown. TCRdb ran MiXCR on the reads and lists one entry per CDR3 protein. The sample shows around 570,000 distinct CDR3 sequences, approximately 40% of them seen only once. Sample: cultured PBMCs, taken from culture after CMV antigen stimulation. Receptors were obtained from a human donor in good health (CMV status not recorded). Some clones in this sample may be carry-over from other donors' samples.

The count of this clonotype is one. This rearrangement joins TRBV6-5 to TRBJ2-2; weak D call: TRBD2 (5 bases). CDR3 length: 15 residues. Trimming cost V 2 bases and J 4 bases, with 11 bases left between them. The germline CDR1 and CDR2 sequences are MNHEY and SVGAGI. The CDR3 bases are TGTGCCAGCAGTTACACGGGATTCGGCACCGGGGAGCTGTTTTTT. Its protein product is CASSYTGFGTGELFF.

The chain uses TRBV6-2 or TRBV6-3 and TRBJ2-1, with D possibly being TRBD2 (6 bases). The CDR3 length is 16 residues. Trimming pared 6 bases from V and 8 bases from J, leaving 23 bases between. Germline V lookup: CDR1 MNHEY, CDR2 SVGEGT. In DNA, the CDR3 is TGTGCCAGCAGCAAGTCTTGGGACTCCCGTTGGTATGAGCAGTTCTTC. This encodes CASSKSWDSRWYEQFF.

This clonotype was counted between two and nine times. The CDR3 sequence: CASSPGQAGISPLHF. Written as DNA, the CDR3 is TGTGCCAGCAGCCCCGGACAGGCGGGGATTTCACCCCTCCACTTT. The rearrangement joins TRBV7-2 to TRBJ1-6, with 7 bases aligning to TRBD1. CDR3 size: 15 residues. The V segment lost 5 bases and the J segment 9 bases; nucleotides outside the gene matches: 10. Germline CDR1 SGHTA, CDR2 FQGNSA. Using reference TRBV7-2 and TRBJ1-6 for the parts outside the CDR3, the full variable domain is GAGVSQSPSNKVTEKGKDVELRCDPISGHTALYWYRQSLGQGLEFLIYFQGNSAPDKSGLPSDRFSAERTGGSVSTLTIQRTQQEDSAVYLCASSPGQAGISPLHFGNGTRLTVT.

The V call is TRBV10-3, the J call TRBJ2-7; the D gene is possibly TRBD2 (5 bases). The CDR3 is 15 amino acids. Trimming cost V 5 bases and J 0 bases, with 14 bases left between them. The germline V gene has CDR1 ENHRY and CDR2 SYGVKD. The CDR3 here is CAISRLPGTSYEQYF. The CDR3 coding sequence is TGTGCCATCAGTAGATTACCGGGAACCTCCTACGAGCAGTACTTC.

This clonotype was counted only a few times. The chain couples TRBV20-1 to TRBJ1-6; D gene unclear. The CDR3 contains 16 residues. The V and J ends lost 5 bases and 0 bases respectively, with 14 bases between them. CDR1 and CDR2 (germline): DFQATT, SNEGSKA (reference sequence). CDR3 nucleotide sequence: TGCAGTGCTTCTGGACGGCTGAACTCCTATAATTCACCCCTCCACTTT. Its translation is CSASGRLNSYNSPLHF.

The chain carries TRBV7-6 and TRBJ1-1; the D gene is possibly TRBD1 (5 bases). The V and J ends lost 1 base and 5 bases respectively, with 14 bases between them. This CDR3 is 15 amino acids long. Germline values: CDR1 SGHVS, CDR2 FNYEAQ. The CDR3 loop reads CASSLGAGRYTEAFF. The CDR3 coding sequence is TGTGCCAGCAGCTTAGGGGCAGGGAGATATACTGAAGCTTTCTTT.

This clonotype was recorded a few times. This chain joins TRBV7-2 and TRBJ2-5; 7 bases agree with TRBD2. The V gene's germline CDR1 is SGHTA and CDR2 FQGNSA. The CDR3 is made up of 14 amino acids. J gave up 5 bases and V 3 bases, and 6 bases lay outside the gene matches. CDR3 sequence reads: CASSFRRGSETQYF. In DNA form, the CDR3 reads TGTGCCAGCAGCTTCCGGCGGGGGAGCGAGACCCAGTACTTC.

This clonotype came up once. The chain has TRBV2 and TRBJ1-1; tentatively, D is TRBD1 (5 bases). Germline loops: CDR1 SNHLY, CDR2 FYNNEI. This CDR3 contains 16 residues. V lost 0 bases and J lost 4, with 15 bases in between. Here the CDR3 reads CASSEALRGLATEAFF. In nucleotides, the CDR3 is TGTGCCAGCAGTGAAGCGCTTCGGGGGTTGGCCACTGAAGCTTTCTTT. The complete variable domain, with remaining parts taken from reference TRBV2 and TRBJ1-1, reads EPEVTQTPSHQVTQMGQEVILRCVPISNHLYFYWYRQILGQKVEFLVSFYNNEISEKSEIFDDQFSVERPDGSNFTLKIRSTKLEDSAMYFCASSEALRGLATEAFFGQGTRLTVV.

The sample holds many counts of this clonotype. This sequence joins TRBV7-2 and TRBJ2-1; D is unresolved. Trimming took 1 base from V and 8 from J, leaving 18 bases between them. The CDR3 consists of 16 residues. The germline V gene encodes CDR1 SGHTA and CDR2 FQGNSA. The CDR3 region has the DNA TGTGCCAGCAGCTTAGGGGTCGGAAGTAGTTCTTATGAGCAGTTCTTC. Protein sequence: CASSLGVGSSSYEQFF.

There are a few counts of this clonotype. V is TRBV7-6 and J is TRBJ1-6; no clear D. Per the germline V gene, CDR1 is SGHVS and CDR2 is FNYEAQ. The CDR3 length is 14 residues. V was shortened by 5 bases and J by 7 bases, with 12 bases between the two germline ends. The CDR3 DNA sequence: TGTGCCAGCAGCCCAATCTCCAGGAATTCACCCCTCCACTTT. Its translation: CASSPISRNSPLHF. Complete variable domain (other parts from reference TRBV7-6 and TRBJ1-6): GAGVSQSPRYKVTKRGQDVALRCDPISGHVSLYWYRQALGQGPEFLTYFNYEAQQDKSGLPNDRFSAERPEGSISTLTIQRTEQRDSAMYRCASSPISRNSPLHFGNGTRLTVT.